This TCR beta chain was recovered during a study of cytomegalovirus exposure and HLA in healthy donors. At the level of the study: The early release's HLA-typed donors yielded roughly 85 million unique TCRs. Overall study results and limits: When analyzed later, the rates of TCR association showed variation by HLA locus, with DRB1 the most and HLA-C the fewest. The records held CMV serostatus as the only immune exposure information. Usually a TCR sequence was rare, but some public TCRs were found in many donors.

Germline CDR1 is SGHDT and CDR2 is YYEEEE. The length of the CDR3 is 12 residues. With 1 base removed from V and 7 bases from J, the gap between germline ends came to 6 bases. In this sample, this clone turned up a few times. As yet, its antigen is unknown. PCR was performed using 60 Vbeta and 13 Jbeta primers. The data were produced by immunoSEQ multiplex PCR, yet TCRdb's version contains in-frame clones alone and is incomplete. The table shows roughly 180,000 clones, with about 77% occurring only once. The sample comprised PBMCs. This sequence joins TRBV5-6 and TRBJ1-5; no clear D. The source of this sequence is a woman in her twenties or thirties in good health and CMV-seropositive. CDR3: CASSLSGQPQHF. CDR3 bases: TGTGCCAGCAGCTTGAGCGGGCAGCCCCAGCATTTT.